Following are 14 T cell receptor beta chains from one sample sequenced in a study of vaccination effects on CD4 cells after COVID-19. Once cultured for roughly 10 days, the cells underwent separation to obtain CD4+ T cells. Assay: immunoSEQ multiplex PCR; the TCRdb copy retains only in-frame clones and omits some. The sample yields tens of thousands of clones, 72% seen once. Which antigens these TCRs recognize remains unknown. Sequencing was performed on CD4+ T cells from PBMCs cultured without peptide, taken before COVID-19 vaccination. These receptors were collected from a human donor who had a prior SARS-CoV-2 infection.

The chain employs TRBV6-6 and TRBJ1-1; D may be TRBD1 (5 bases). V was cut by 2 bases and J by 0 bases, with 10 bases left in between. Germline assignment: CDR1 MNHNY and CDR2 SVGAGI (reference sequence). This CDR3 is built from 15 residues. The CDR3 bases are TGTGCCAGCAGTTACCGCGGGGGGTTGAACACTGAAGCTTTCTTT. This gives the protein CASSYRGGLNTEAFF.

This chain uses TRBV18 with TRBJ2-7; D not resolved. Deletions cut 2 bases from V and 0 bases from J, with 5 bases between. The V gene's germline CDR1 is KGHSH and CDR2 LQKENI. The CDR3 consists of 13 residues. CDR3 loop: CASSPDLSYEQYF. For the CDR3, the DNA is TGTGCCAGCTCACCAGACCTCTCCTACGAGCAGTACTTC.

The V and J genes are TRBV3-1 (or the pseudogene TRBV3-2) and TRBJ2-3, with 11 bases aligning to TRBD2. Germline CDR1 is LGHDT and CDR2 is YNNKEL (reference sequence). Losses at the gene ends were 2 bases for V and 5 bases for J; bases not matched to a gene: 3. The CDR3 covers 15 residues. CDR3 in DNA: TGTGCCAGCAGCCAACTACTAGCGGGGGAAGATACGCAGTATTTT. This sequence encodes CASSQLLAGEDTQYF.

This chain connects TRBV5-4 to TRBJ1-2, with 8 nucleotides matching TRBD1. The CDR3 totals 14 residues. V shed 6 bases, J shed 4 bases, and the junction held 8 bases outside the gene matches. Germline V gene lookup returns CDR1 SGHNT and CDR2 YYREEE (reference sequence). CDR3 sequence: CASTLRTGIYGYTF. CDR3 coding DNA: TGTGCCAGCACCCTTAGGACAGGGATCTATGGCTACACCTTC.

This clone was observed a few times. The chain carries TRBV7-2 and TRBJ1-1; tentatively, D is TRBD1 (6 bases). The CDR3 totals 16 residues. V was pared by 5 bases and J by 4 bases, with 20 bases between. Per germline, CDR1 SGHTA and CDR2 FQGNSA. The CDR3 DNA follows: TGTGCCAGCAGCCCCTTCCCTCGCGGGGGCCGCACTGAAGCTTTCTTT. Protein sequence: CASSPFPRGGRTEAFF.

This chain links TRBV7-2 with TRBJ2-7, with D possibly being TRBD1 (6 bases). Trimming stripped 6 bases from V and 0 bases from J, with 12 bases between. The CDR3 is 14 residues long. Germline V gives CDR1 SGHTA, CDR2 FQGNSA. This CDR3 reads CASSSDRFSYEQYF. The DNA for the CDR3 is TGTGCCAGCAGTTCCGACAGGTTCTCCTACGAGCAGTACTTC.

The V and J genes are TRBV18 and TRBJ1-1, with a possible D match to TRBD1 (5 bases). The CDR3 runs 15 residues. Trimming removed 4 bases at V and 3 bases at J, with 15 bases between. Germline V gene lookup returns CDR1 KGHSH and CDR2 LQKENI. CDR3 in DNA: TGTGCCAGCTCACTTGGGGCAGGAGGGTACACTGAAGCTTTCTTT. Encoded protein: CASSLGAGGYTEAFF.

This sequence joins TRBV11-2 and TRBJ2-7; D ambiguous. This CDR3 comprises 12 residues. Trimming cost V 5 bases and J 3 bases, with 8 bases left between them. Germline values: CDR1 SGHAT, CDR2 FQNNGV. This chain's CDR3 is CASSPTVYEQYF. Written as DNA, the CDR3 is TGTGCCAGCAGCCCGACCGTCTACGAGCAGTACTTC. The whole variable domain, filled in from reference TRBV11-2 and TRBJ2-7, reads EAGVAQSPRYKIIEKRQSVAFWCNPISGHATLYWYQQILGQGPKLLIQFQNNGVVDDSQLPKDRFSAERLKGVDSTLKIQPAKLEDSAVYLCASSPTVYEQYFGPGTRLTVT.

This clone has just a few counts. The J gene is TRBJ1-2, the V gene TRBV30; TRBD1 matches 7 bases. J was trimmed by 2 bases and V by 2 bases; bases with no gene match: 5. CDR1 and CDR2 from the germline V gene are GTSNPN and SVGIG (reference sequence). This CDR3 is built from 14 residues. The CDR3 region is CAWSRDRKNYGYTF. The CDR3 DNA follows: TGTGCCTGGAGTAGGGACAGAAAAAACTATGGCTACACCTTC.

This chain uses TRBV11-2 with TRBJ2-2; TRBD2 aligns across 9 bases. V shed 5 bases, J shed 3 bases, and the junction held 7 bases outside the gene matches. The CDR3 is 16 residues long. Germline V gene lookup returns CDR1 SGHAT and CDR2 FQNNGV. The DNA for the CDR3 is TGTGCCAGCAGCACTCTAGCGGGGCGCCACACCGGGGAGCTGTTTTTT. This codes for CASSTLAGRHTGELFF.

The chain uses TRBV18 and TRBJ1-5, with 11 bases that match TRBD1. J lost 5 bases, V lost 3 bases, and 0 bases had no gene match. Germline CDR1 is KGHSH and CDR2 is LQKENI. The CDR3 loop spans 14 amino acids. DNA of the CDR3: TGTGCCAGCTCACCGGGACAGGGGGATCAGCCCCAGCATTTT. It is translated as CASSPGQGDQPQHF.

The chain recombines TRBV3-1 (or the pseudogene TRBV3-2) with TRBJ1-5; possible D gene TRBD1, 5 bases. V was clipped by 0 bases and J by 4 bases, with 13 bases between them. The germline CDR1 and CDR2 sequences are LGHDT and YNNKEL (reference sequence). The CDR3 length is 16 residues. The CDR3 DNA is TGTGCCAGCAGCCAAGATTTCGGGGGGGAGAATCAGCCCCAGCATTTT. This sequence encodes CASSQDFGGENQPQHF.

The chain recombines TRBV18 with TRBJ1-1; D is undetermined. The germline CDR1 and CDR2 sequences are KGHSH and LQKENI. The CDR3 runs 13 residues. V was cut by 2 bases and J by 2 bases, with 6 bases left in between. The CDR3, as DNA: TGTGCCAGCTCACCAGTCCGTAACACTGAAGCTTTCTTT. This sequence encodes CASSPVRNTEAFF.

The chain couples TRBV3-1 (or the pseudogene TRBV3-2) to TRBJ2-2, with D tentatively TRBD1 (6 bases). Looked up from germline, CDR1 is LGHDT and CDR2 is YNNKEL (reference sequence). CDR3 length: 16 residues. V dropped 4 bases and J dropped 4 bases, with 16 bases sitting between them. CDR3 region: CASSPVQGRFTGELFF. Written as DNA, the CDR3 is TGTGCCAGCAGCCCGGTCCAGGGGCGGTTCACCGGGGAGCTGTTTTTT.